The 13 T cell receptor beta chains given below trace back to one sample, sequenced in a study of blood T cell repertoires in COVID-19 (dated by TCRdb to 2018 to 2020). Libraries were made using the immunoSEQ multiplex PCR assay. What TCRdb holds here is the immuneACCESS table cut down to in-frame rearrangements. Part of the clones is not present; checked against another copy, under half of the missing clones reflect an unresolved V gene, and the others are unexplained. In all, the sample holds some 150,000 clones, and 80% to 85% of those were seen once. The top ten clonotypes cover approximately 8% of the sample. The sequenced material came from peripheral blood. These TCRs come from a human donor in a cohort sampled during active COVID-19.

V and J are TRBV5-1 and TRBJ1-1; D unresolved. This CDR3 is 13 amino acids long. The germline CDR1 and CDR2 sequences are SGHRS and YFSETQ. With 5 bases removed from V and 4 bases from J, the gap between germline ends came to 12 bases. The CDR3 DNA is TGCGCCAGCAGATCTAGTTTTGCCACTGAAGCTTTCTTT. It is translated as CASRSSFATEAFF.

This sequence joins TRBV4-1 and TRBJ2-1, with 10 bases identical to TRBD2. CDR3 length: 16 amino acids. Germline CDR1 and CDR2: MGHRA and YSYEKL. The V segment lost 2 bases and the J segment 7 bases; nucleotides outside the gene matches: 8. The CDR3 sequence is CASSQPSSGGVNEQFF. CDR3 DNA: TGCGCCAGCAGCCAACCTTCTAGCGGGGGTGTAAATGAGCAGTTCTTC.

Written as DNA, the CDR3 is TGCGCCAGCAACCCGCCAGTTGATCCATACAATGAGCAGTTCTTC. It is translated as CASNPPVDPYNEQFF. J is TRBJ2-1 and V is TRBV4-1; D gene ambiguous. V was shortened by 7 bases and J by 4 bases, with 17 bases between the two germline ends. CDR1 is MGHRA, CDR2 YSYEKL, per germline. The CDR3 has 15 amino acids.

The chain is built from TRBV28 and TRBJ1-5; D is uncertain. The CDR3 loop spans 12 amino acids. Germline CDR1 MDHEN, CDR2 SYDVKM. V was clipped by 7 bases and J by 5 bases, with 9 bases between them. For the CDR3, the DNA is TGTGCCAGCACTAACCCCTATCAGCCCCAGCATTTT. It yields the protein CASTNPYQPQHF.

The V gene is TRBV27, the J gene TRBJ1-1, with D possibly being TRBD1 (6 bases). CDR1 is MNHEY, CDR2 SMNVEV, per germline (reference sequence). This CDR3 region has 15 residues. V lost 6 bases and J lost 6, with 20 bases in between. The CDR3 DNA sequence: TGTGCCAGCAGAAACGGGGCGACAGGAGGCGCTGAAGCTTTCTTT. It codes for CASRNGATGGAEAFF.

This chain joins TRBV2 and TRBJ2-5, with D possibly TRBD1 on 6 matching bases. The CDR3 loop spans 14 amino acids. Germline loops: CDR1 SNHLY, CDR2 FYNNEI. Trimming removed 6 bases from V and 5 bases from J, with 16 bases in between. The CDR3 sequence is CASSRTGSEETQYF. For the CDR3, the DNA is TGTGCCAGCAGCCGCACAGGGTCGGAGGAGACCCAGTACTTC.

This clone was seen a handful of times. The chain is built from TRBV4-1 and TRBJ2-2, with D perhaps matching TRBD1 (5 bases). Germline CDR1 and CDR2: MGHRA and YSYEKL. Trimming shortened V by 3 bases and J by 5 bases, and 19 bases separated the two germline ends. The CDR3 is 17 residues long. This CDR3 reads CASSHLPGRGWTGELFF. CDR3 sequence (DNA): TGCGCCAGCAGCCATTTGCCGGGTAGGGGTTGGACCGGGGAGCTGTTTTTT.

The chain carries TRBV2 and TRBJ1-2, with 9 bases matching TRBD1. CDR1 is SNHLY and CDR2 is FYNNEI in the germline V gene. The CDR3 extends over 12 amino acids. V was clipped by 11 bases and J by 7 bases; unmatched bases: 8. CDR3 DNA: TGTGCCGGGACAGGGTTGGAAGGTGGCTACACCTTC. It codes for CAGTGLEGGYTF.

The chain recombines TRBV7-9 with TRBJ1-5; 7 nucleotides agree with TRBD1. Germline CDR1 SEHNR, CDR2 FQNEAQ (reference sequence). V lost 5 bases, J lost 5 bases, and 3 bases stayed unmatched. This CDR3 comprises 13 residues. The CDR3 loop reads CASSLDRDQPQHF. The CDR3 bases are TGTGCCAGCAGCCTCGACAGGGATCAGCCCCAGCATTTT.

The V gene is TRBV10-1, the J gene TRBJ1-2, with D maybe TRBD1 (5 bases). This CDR3 region has 13 residues. CDR1 WNHNN and CDR2 SYGVQD come from the germline V gene (reference sequence). Trimming cost V 6 bases and J 4 bases, with 12 bases left between them. CDR3 nucleotides: TGCGCCAGCAGCGCTGGACACTTCTATGGCTACACCTTC. It encodes CASSAGHFYGYTF.

This rearrangement joins TRBV11-2 to TRBJ2-5; 10 bases map to TRBD1. The CDR3 spans 17 residues. V gave up 3 bases and J gave up 4 bases; unmatched junction bases: 11. The germline V gene has CDR1 SGHAT and CDR2 FQNNGV. The CDR3 coding sequence is TGTGCCAGCAGCTTTTCAATAGCGACAGGGGGCCGAGAGACCCAGTACTTC. Translating gives CASSFSIATGGRETQYF.

This chain uses TRBV5-4 with TRBJ1-2; 7 positions match TRBD1. V dropped 4 bases and J dropped 5; count of bases not matched to a gene: 8. Germline assignment: CDR1 SGHNT and CDR2 YYREEE (reference sequence). The CDR3 totals 14 residues. The CDR3, as DNA: TGTGCCAGCAGCGGAGATACAGGGGAATATGGCTACACCTTC. This gives the protein CASSGDTGEYGYTF.

This chain joins TRBV7-9 and TRBJ2-7, with a tentative D call TRBD1 (5 bases). Germline assignment: CDR1 SEHNR and CDR2 FQNEAQ (reference sequence). V lost 5 bases and J lost 2, with 13 bases in between. CDR3 length: 14 residues. The CDR3 DNA reads as TGTGCCAGCAGCACAGGACGTCCCGCCTACGAGCAGTACTTC. Its translation: CASSTGRPAYEQYF.